Listed below are T cell receptor beta chains from one sample, sequenced in a study of T-cell memory formation after mild COVID-19. TCRdb reprocessed the 5' RACE reads with MiXCR, giving one entry per CDR3 protein. The table has 250,000 to 400,000 distinct CDR3 sequences, around an eighth seen once. Material: PBMCs or a T cell subset sorted from them (not recorded which). These TCRs come from a man aged 18 to 30 who had mild COVID-19 (a few samples of this study predate the infection). Cell type and time point are not known. Both conserved end residues are trimmed from each CDR3. Expanded clones are given a class, and other clones once, few, many or no size at all.

clone_size: .; j_call: TRBJ1-1; v_call: TRBV4-1; cdr3_aa: ASSSRWTEAF
clone_size: .; j_call: TRBJ2-5; v_call: TRBV6-5; cdr3_aa: ASSNQYVLLAGGQYQETQY
clone_size: .; j_call: TRBJ1-6; v_call: TRBV5-5; cdr3_aa: ASSLGGLNSPLH
clone_size: .; j_call: TRBJ2-2; v_call: TRBV5-1; cdr3_aa: ASSPRQGAENTGELF
clone_size: few; j_call: TRBJ2-6; v_call: TRBV10-3; cdr3_aa: AISESGTGRTGANVLT
clone_size: many; j_call: TRBJ2-1; v_call: TRBV29-1; cdr3_aa: SVALGVEGEQF
clone_size: few; j_call: TRBJ2-3; v_call: TRBV10-3; cdr3_aa: AISEESGDTDTQY
clone_size: many; j_call: TRBJ1-2; v_call: TRBV7-2; cdr3_aa: ASSLGAPRSYGYT
clone_size: .; j_call: TRBJ2-7; v_call: TRBV6-5; cdr3_aa: ASSPGGPEQY
clone_size: few; j_call: TRBJ2-3; v_call: TRBV4-3; cdr3_aa: ASSQRGQASDTQY
clone_size: .; j_call: TRBJ2-5; v_call: TRBV6-2/TRBV6-3; cdr3_aa: ASRINQETQY
clone_size: many; j_call: TRBJ2-2; v_call: TRBV7-2; cdr3_aa: ASSLDMVAGELF
clone_size: few; j_call: TRBJ1-1; v_call: TRBV6-1; cdr3_aa: ASSRGRTMNTEAF
clone_size: .; j_call: TRBJ2-2; v_call: TRBV6-2/TRBV6-3; cdr3_aa: ASSHSRELF
clone_size: .; j_call: TRBJ2-2; v_call: TRBV12-5; cdr3_aa: ASGWGPREKDTGELF
clone_size: many; j_call: TRBJ2-3; v_call: TRBV18; cdr3_aa: ASSPPRGGTDTQY
clone_size: .; j_call: TRBJ2-7; v_call: TRBV3-1; cdr3_aa: ASSQDTRAYEQY
clone_size: .; j_call: TRBJ2-5; v_call: TRBV7-2; cdr3_aa: ASSSLLFGSGTQY
clone_size: .; j_call: TRBJ2-2; v_call: TRBV6-5; cdr3_aa: ASSGEFYAGELF
clone_size: few; j_call: TRBJ1-1; v_call: TRBV9; cdr3_aa: ASSVSPQVMNTEAF